This T cell receptor beta chain was documented in a study of T-cell memory formation after mild COVID-19. The wider study: Clustering of TCRs was largely donor specific.

The ends lost 5 bases at V and 12 bases at J; junction bases unmatched: 8. This CDR3 is 14 amino acids long. In germline, CDR1 is SQVTM, CDR2 ANQGSEA. TCRdb used MiXCR to reprocess the 5' RACE reads, holding one entry per CDR3 protein. The sample has 190,000 or so distinct CDR3 sequences; 27% are singletons. This clonotype turned up a few times. What it binds is unknown. Study-level points and caveats: Whether day 37 second-wave clones are SARS-CoV-2-specific was not confirmed. Of the contracting clones, CD4+ ones lay mainly in CM and EM, and CD8+ ones in EMRA. Clones that got smaller from day 15 to 85 had even CD4/CD8, while clones growing later tipped toward CD4+.

V usage is TRBV29-1 and J usage is TRBJ2-1, with 15 bases aligning to TRBD2. Sequenced sample: PBMCs or a T cell subset sorted from them (not recorded which). This TCR was sampled from an adult woman who had mild COVID-19 (a few samples of this study predate the infection). Cell type and time point are not known. CDR3 region: CSVLGLAGGNGQFF. The CDR3 coding sequence is TGCAGCGTTCTAGGACTAGCGGGGGGGAACGGGCAGTTCTTC.